This TCR beta chain comes out of a study of CD8 T cells in Susac syndrome. Germline-derived CDR1 and CDR2 are MDHEN and SYDVKM. The CDR3 loop spans 11 amino acids. V was clipped by 6 bases and J by 8 bases, with 8 bases between them. Roughly 0.5 to 1 ug RNA was reverse transcribed with random hexamers. MiXCR, applied by TCRdb to the immunoSEQ multiplex PCR reads, yields one record per CDR3 protein. The table lists about 300,000 distinct CDR3 sequences, about 88% of them singletons. The receptor comes from a human donor with multiple sclerosis. The sample comprised CD8+ T cells from PBMCs. This chain uses TRBV28 with TRBJ2-1; D remains ambiguous. DNA for the CDR3: TGTGCCAGCAGGCGCGTCGATGAGCAGTTCTTC. This translates into CASRRVDEQFF.